A selection of T cell receptor beta chains follows, all from one sample in a study of regulatory T cells in long-lasting Graves disease. TCRdb reanalysed the multiplex PCR reads using MiXCR and keeps one entry per CDR3 protein. The sample carries roughly 500,000 distinct CDR3 sequences, about 13% recorded once. The sample also formed part of further work on T cells in Graves' hyperthyroidism and ophthalmopathy.

The sample in question was peripheral blood mononuclear cells (PBMCs), obtained at new diagnosis, from a patient treated with antithyroid drugs. The receptors originated from a man aged 30 to 39 with Graves disease. Each CDR3 is given with its conserved first and last residue. The order of the fields is V gene, J gene, D gene, clone size, CDR3 DNA, CDR3 protein. The D gene is left open where the match is weak. Size is stated for part of the rows, as once, few or many counts, or as a class when the clone is expanded.

>TRBV12-3/TRBV12-4|TRBJ2-5|TRBD2|-
TGTGCCAGCAGGTCTATAGCGGGAGGGGAGGAGACCCAGTACTTC
CASRSIAGGEETQYF
>TRBV12-5|TRBJ2-2|-|many
TGTGCTAGTGGTTTGGGGCCCGGGGAGCTGTTTTTT
CASGLGPGELFF
>TRBV3-1|TRBJ1-5|-|many
TGTGCCAGCAGCCAAGACGGGGAAGAGCAGCCCCAGCATTTT
CASSQDGEEQPQHF
>TRBV20-1|TRBJ2-5|TRBD2|many
TGCAGTGCTAGAGATACTAGCGGGATCGGGGAGACCCAGTACTTC
CSARDTSGIGETQYF
>TRBV27|TRBJ1-1|TRBD1|few
TGTGCCAGCAGTAACCCAGGGGGTAAGAAAGAAGCTTTCTTT
CASSNPGGKKEAFF
>TRBV27|TRBJ2-7|-|few
TGTGCCAGCAGTTTATCGACCGGATCTCCCACCTACGAGCAGTACTTC
CASSLSTGSPTYEQYF
>TRBV20-1|TRBJ2-7|-|-
TGCAGTGCCACACGCCCTCAAATCTACGAGCAGTACTTC
CSATRPQIYEQYF
>TRBV5-4|TRBJ2-1|-|-
TGTGCCAGCAGCCGGGGGGCGGGGACTGGCTCCTACAATGAGCAGTTCTTC
CASSRGAGTGSYNEQFF
>TRBV2|TRBJ2-1|-|many
TGTGCCAGCCAGACTACCAGCTCCTACAATGAGCAGTTCTTC
CASQTTSSYNEQFF
>TRBV29-1|TRBJ2-2|TRBD2|many
TGCAGCGGGGGACTAGCGGGGGGCTCGAACACCGGGGAGCTGTTTTTT
CSGGLAGGSNTGELFF
>TRBV7-9|TRBJ1-6|-|few
TGTGCCAGCAGCTTTGGGGGTTCACCCCTCCACTTT
CASSFGGSPLHF
>TRBV20-1|TRBJ1-1|-|many
TGCAGTGCCGTGAGGGGAGTGAACACTGAAGCTTTCTTT
CSAVRGVNTEAFF
>TRBV20-1|TRBJ1-3|-|few
TGCAGTGCTAGGTCGTTCACCTTTTCCTCTGGAAACACCATATATTTT
CSARSFTFSSGNTIYF
>TRBV7-2|TRBJ2-2|-|-
TGTGCCAGCAGCTTAGCCAGGCGGGCTCTTACCGGGGAGCTGTTTTTT
CASSLARRALTGELFF
>TRBV15|TRBJ1-5|-|many
TGTGCCACCAGCATAACGAGCAATCAGCCCCAGCATTTT
CATSITSNQPQHF
>TRBV30|TRBJ2-3|-|-
TGTGCCTGGAGTCCTAAAGATACGCAGTATTTT
CAWSPKDTQYF
>TRBV27|TRBJ2-1|-|many
TGTGCCAGCAGCCGTTATGGTAATGAGCAGTTCTTC
CASSRYGNEQFF
>TRBV5-1|TRBJ2-7|-|-
TGCGCCAGCGGACGGGAGAAACCCTACGAGCAGTACTTC
CASGREKPYEQYF
>TRBV5-6|TRBJ1-1|-|many
TGTGCCAGCAGCTTGGTGGAAGGGGCCACCTCTTTCTTT
CASSLVEGATSFF
>TRBV7-9|TRBJ2-7|TRBD2|many
TGTGCCAGCAGCTTGGACCTAGCGGGCTCCTCCTACGAGCAGTACTTC
CASSLDLAGSSYEQYF
>TRBV12-3/TRBV12-4|TRBJ2-6|-|many
TGTGCCAGCAGTTTGCGGTCCATAGGCTCTGGGGCCAACGTCCTGACTTTC
CASSLRSIGSGANVLTF
>TRBV3-1|TRBJ2-1|-|few
TGTGCCAGCAGCCACCCCGGCAACGCCAATGAGCAGTTCTTC
CASSHPGNANEQFF
>TRBV9|TRBJ2-5|-|few
TGTGCCAGCAGCGTAGCTAGCTCGGAGACCCAGTACTTC
CASSVASSETQYF
>TRBV19|TRBJ2-3|-|many
TGTGCCACCCCGTTCTGGAGGCCCTGCACAGATACGCAGTATTTT
CATPFWRPCTDTQYF
>TRBV27|TRBJ2-1|-|-
TGTGCCAGCAGCCGCGTCAGGGGCGCATACAATGAGCAGTTCTTC
CASSRVRGAYNEQFF
>TRBV3-1|TRBJ2-1|TRBD2|many
TGTGCCAGCCGCCAGGCGGCTAGCGGGAGGGTTTGGGAGAATGAGCAGTTCTTC
CASRQAASGRVWENEQFF
>TRBV20-1|TRBJ2-2|-|few
TGCAGTGCTCGAAACCTCCGGGACATCGAGACCGGGGAGCTGTTTTTT
CSARNLRDIETGELFF
>TRBV2|TRBJ1-2|-|many
TGTGCCAGCAGTGAAGAAATTAACTATGGCTACACCTTC
CASSEEINYGYTF
>TRBV12-3/TRBV12-4|TRBJ2-7|TRBD1|many
TGTGCCAGCAGTTCGGACAGGGGGGAGATTAGCTCCTACGAGCAGTACTTC
CASSSDRGEISSYEQYF
>TRBV12-3/TRBV12-4|TRBJ1-2|TRBD1|many
TGTGCCAGCAGTCCGCGACCCGGGACAGCCTCTAACTATGGCTACACCTTC
CASSPRPGTASNYGYTF
>TRBV6-5|TRBJ2-1|-|many
TGTGCCAGCAGTTACTCTAGATCACCCTCGAGTGAGCAGTTCTTC
CASSYSRSPSSEQFF
>TRBV27|TRBJ2-7|-|many
TGTGCCAGCAGTTTTGGAGGGCAGGCCTACGAGCAGTACTTC
CASSFGGQAYEQYF
>TRBV27|TRBJ1-6|TRBD1|-
TGTGCCAGCAGCCCGGGACAGGCCGTTCCCTATAATTCACCCCTCCACTTT
CASSPGQAVPYNSPLHF
>TRBV6-1|TRBJ1-1|-|many
TGTGCCAGCAGTCTTCATACAGGGCGAGGGACTGAAGCTTTCTTT
CASSLHTGRGTEAFF
>TRBV12-3/TRBV12-4|TRBJ2-1|-|many
TGTGCCAGCAGCCATTTCGACCCCGGGGTCTACAATGAGCAGTTCTTC
CASSHFDPGVYNEQFF
>TRBV18|TRBJ2-7|TRBD2|many
TGTGCCAGCTCAGCTCCTAGCGGGAGGTTCCACGAGCAGTACTTC
CASSAPSGRFHEQYF
>TRBV12-5|TRBJ2-7|-|few
TGTGCTAGTGGTTTGGTAATCTCTTGGGAAGGACAGTCCTGCGAGCAGTACTTC
CASGLVISWEGQSCEQYF
>TRBV19|TRBJ2-7|-|many
TGTGCCAGTAGTTTGGTGGGGCAGCGGATCTACGAGCAGTACTTC
CASSLVGQRIYEQYF
>TRBV20-1|TRBJ1-2|-|-
TGCAGTGCCGCTTTGCAGGCTGTTAACTATGGCTACACCTTC
CSAALQAVNYGYTF
>TRBV11-2|TRBJ2-5|TRBD2|-
TGTGCCAGCAGCTTTCCCTTGCGGGAGCGGGGGGCCCAACAAGAGACCCAGTACTTC
CASSFPLRERGAQQETQYF
>TRBV20-1|TRBJ2-1|-|many
TGCAGTGCTAGATTCCCTAGTCTTGGGTACAATGAGCAGTTCTTC
CSARFPSLGYNEQFF
>TRBV15|TRBJ1-2|TRBD1|-
TGTGCCACCAGCAGAGTACAGGGGAGCGGCTACACCTTC
CATSRVQGSGYTF
>TRBV29-1|TRBJ2-1|TRBD2|many
TGCAGCGTTGGGACTAGCGGGAGCGGAAGGCAGTTCTTC
CSVGTSGSGRQFF
>TRBV12-3/TRBV12-4|TRBJ1-2|-|many
TGTGCCAGCAGTTTTACGGTGTCCTATGGCTACACCTTC
CASSFTVSYGYTF
>TRBV5-1|TRBJ1-2|TRBD1|many
TGCGCCAGCAGCTTGGAGGACAGGGCGAAAGGCTACACCTTC
CASSLEDRAKGYTF
>TRBV6-5|TRBJ2-5|-|many
TGTGCCAGCAGTTACTCGTGGGGGCGCCGAGAGACCCAGTACTTC
CASSYSWGRRETQYF
>TRBV20-1|TRBJ2-1|TRBD2|many
TGCAGTGCCAATAGCGGGAGGACTGAGCAGTTCTTC
CSANSGRTEQFF
>TRBV20-1|TRBJ2-3|TRBD2|many
TGCAGTGCCAGAGCCTCTAGCGGGAGTCTTGATACGCAGTATTTT
CSARASSGSLDTQYF
>TRBV7-9|TRBJ2-3|-|many
TGTGCCAGCAGCTTAGGGGAAATCAGCACAGATACGCAGTATTTT
CASSLGEISTDTQYF
>TRBV27|TRBJ2-7|TRBD2|many
TGTGCCAGCAGTTTCTCAGCGGGAGTGGTAACCTACGAGCAGTACTTC
CASSFSAGVVTYEQYF
>TRBV9|TRBJ1-2|-|many
TGTGCCAGCAGCGTAGTCGACAACTATGGCTACACCTTC
CASSVVDNYGYTF
>TRBV6-5|TRBJ1-4|-|-
TGTGCCAGCAGTTATTCGACCAGGGTTGGCGAAAAACTGTTTTTT
CASSYSTRVGEKLFF
>TRBV24-1|TRBJ2-1|TRBD2|many
TGTGCCACCAGGACTAGCGGGCGGAATGAGCAGTTCTTC
CATRTSGRNEQFF
>TRBV5-1|TRBJ2-7|-|many
TGCGCCAGCAGCTTAAACCCCCGAGATGTAGAGCAGTACTTC
CASSLNPRDVEQYF
>TRBV12-3/TRBV12-4|TRBJ2-7|-|many
TGTGCCAGCAGTTTAACGGTGACAGTCGACCATTACGAGCAGTACTTC
CASSLTVTVDHYEQYF
>TRBV7-9|TRBJ1-2|-|-
TGTGCCAGCACCCCCCAGGGGTGGAACTATGGCTACACCTTC
CASTPQGWNYGYTF
>TRBV6-2/TRBV6-3|TRBJ2-7|TRBD2|many
TGTGCCAGCAGTTACCTAGCGGGAAAATATTACTACGAGCAGTACTTC
CASSYLAGKYYYEQYF